One sample yielded the 20 T cell receptor beta chains listed below, sequenced in a study of shared clonotypes between healthy human individuals (TCRdb year 2020). Receptors were amplified or captured by the immunoSEQ multiplex PCR assay. This immuneACCESS table, as held by TCRdb, lists in-frame sequences with V and J called but not all clones. Of the missing ones, under half trace to an unresolved V gene in checked studies; the others have no known cause. The sample table contains about 2.2 million clones; only one count was recorded for 90% to 95% of them. The top ten constitute less than 2% of the sample. CD8 naive samples were obtained by positive selection for CCR7 among CD45RO-negative cells, yielding a CD45RA+CCR7+ population from which TemRA cells were excluded. Sequencing was performed on naive CD8+ T cells from PBMCs. The sample's cell subset or site label, decoded: CD45RA+CCR7+. The receptor set was obtained from a young man in good health. Some clones in this sample may be carry-over from other donors' samples.

The chain recombines TRBV7-9 with TRBJ1-1, with 7 bases fitting TRBD1. This CDR3 comprises 13 residues. V shed 5 bases, J shed 7 bases, and the junction held 7 bases outside the gene matches. The germline CDR1 and CDR2 sequences are SEHNR and FQNEAQ (reference sequence). Written as DNA, the CDR3 is TGTGCCAGCAGCGAAAAGGGGACAGTTGAAGCTTTCTTT. This encodes CASSEKGTVEAFF.

This clone was seen just once. The rearrangement links TRBV27 to TRBJ2-7, with D possibly called TRBD1 or TRBD2 (6 bases each). This CDR3 region has 22 residues. The V gene's germline CDR1 is MNHEY and CDR2 SMNVEV (reference sequence). Trimming removed 7 bases from V and 0 bases from J, with 37 bases in between. CDR3 sequence reads: CASTFRQAHQGIAGLNSYEQYF. For the CDR3, the DNA is TGTGCCAGCACCTTTCGACAGGCTCACCAGGGGATCGCGGGACTTAACTCCTACGAGCAGTACTTC.

The chain has TRBV9 and TRBJ2-5; tentatively, D is TRBD2 (6 bases). CDR3 length equals 16 residues. Germline loops: CDR1 SGDLS, CDR2 YYNGEE. Trimming shortened V by 1 base and J by 5 bases, and 18 bases separated the two germline ends. CDR3 sequence: CASSVSPIGSPETQYF. The DNA for the CDR3 is TGTGCCAGCAGCGTATCCCCTATCGGGAGTCCCGAGACCCAGTACTTC.

The CDR3 loop is CASSLSRGSKAQYF. The CDR3 nucleotides read TGTGCCAGCAGTTTATCGAGGGGTTCGAAGGCCCAGTACTTC. The rearrangement uses TRBV27 and TRBJ2-5; D possibly matches TRBD1 or TRBD2 (5 bases each). CDR3 size: 14 residues. Germline loops: CDR1 MNHEY, CDR2 SMNVEV (reference sequence). Trimming removed 0 bases at V and 9 bases at J, with 14 bases between.

J is TRBJ2-1 and V is TRBV21-1; the D call TRBD2 from the table was never checked on the DNA. TRBV21-1 is designated a pseudogene. The CDR3 covers 19 residues. The CDR3 coding sequence is TGTGCCAGCAGCAAAGGGGGAGGGCCCGACCTATACTCCTACAATGAGCAGTTCTTC. Amino acid sequence: CASSKGGGPDLYSYNEQFF.

In its sample, this clone was seen a few times. The junction departs from the called germline gene at one end, perhaps through a read error. The J gene is TRBJ1-2, the V gene TRBV7-9, with D possibly TRBD1 on 5 matching bases. The CDR3 spans 10 residues. CDR1 and CDR2 from the germline V gene are SEHNR and FQNEAQ (reference sequence). The CDR3 sequence: CASSPFRDVF. CDR3 coding DNA: TGTGCCAGCAGCCCATTTAGGGACGTGTTC.

The V gene is TRBV2, the J gene TRBJ2-7, with 12 bases lining up with TRBD1. The ends lost 8 bases at V and 5 bases at J; junction bases unmatched: 4. The germline V gene encodes CDR1 SNHLY and CDR2 FYNNEI. This CDR3 has 13 residues. CDR3 in DNA: TGTGCCAGCCGGGGACAGGGGGCCAACGAGCAGTACTTC. Translation: CASRGQGANEQYF.

V usage is TRBV28 and J usage is TRBJ2-3; D unclear. From germline, CDR1 is MDHEN and CDR2 SYDVKM. This CDR3 comprises 15 residues. V dropped 3 bases and J dropped 0 bases, with 10 bases sitting between them. Here the CDR3 reads CASSFGQASTDTQYF. The CDR3 DNA follows: TGTGCCAGCAGTTTCGGGCAGGCGAGCACAGATACGCAGTATTTT.

The chain uses TRBV25-1 and TRBJ1-2, with 7 bases lining up with TRBD1. The junction had 10 bases not matched to a gene; V was cut back by 8 bases and J by 10 bases. The CDR3 is made up of 12 amino acids. The germline V gene has CDR1 MGHDK and CDR2 SYGVNS. The CDR3 loop reads CASRQGVNDYTF. DNA for the CDR3: TGTGCCAGCCGGCAGGGGGTGAATGACTACACCTTC.

The rearrangement links TRBV5-1 to TRBJ2-7; D remains ambiguous. Germline V gene data show CDR1 as SGHRS and CDR2 as YFSETQ. CDR3 size: 13 residues. Trimming took off 4 bases at V and 5 bases at J, with 13 bases between the two ends. This CDR3 reads CASSLPSVDEQYF. In DNA, the CDR3 is TGCGCCAGCAGCCTGCCAAGTGTCGACGAGCAGTACTTC.

This clone was observed a single time. This chain uses TRBV27 with TRBJ1-5; possible D gene TRBD1, 5 bases. The CDR3 spans 14 residues. Germline assignment: CDR1 MNHEY and CDR2 SMNVEV (reference sequence). The CDR3 spells CVSQTGGSNQPQHF. The CDR3 coding sequence is TGTGTGTCCCAAACGGGGGGGAGCAATCAGCCCCAGCATTTT.

This chain links TRBV4-2 with TRBJ2-4; 9 positions match TRBD1. CDR1 LGHNA and CDR2 YNFKEQ come from the germline V gene. The CDR3 is 17 residues long. V lost 3 bases, J lost 2 bases, and 8 bases stayed unmatched. CDR3 coding DNA: TGTGCCAGCAGCCAGGACTGGACAGGGGTGACCAAAAACATTCAGTACTTC. The encoded protein is CASSQDWTGVTKNIQYF.

The V gene is TRBV27, the J gene TRBJ2-7; 7 bases are a match to TRBD1. Germline V CDR1 and CDR2: MNHEY, SMNVEV (reference sequence). With V trimmed by 6 bases and J by 2 bases, 22 bases remained unmatched. The CDR3 has 19 amino acids. The CDR3 loop is CASSTTRSNRGPYPYEQYF. The DNA for the CDR3 is TGTGCCAGCAGCACTACGAGATCTAATAGGGGGCCCTACCCCTACGAGCAGTACTTC.

The gene calls are TRBV28 and TRBJ1-2; no definite D call. The germline CDR1 and CDR2 sequences are MDHEN and SYDVKM. This CDR3 is 15 amino acids long. Trimming removed 2 bases from V and 4 bases from J, with 14 bases in between. The CDR3 DNA reads TGTGCCAGCAGTTTAGTTCAGGCTATCGCCTATGGCTACACCTTC. Its protein is CASSLVQAIAYGYTF.

The genes are TRBV28 and TRBJ1-1; possibly TRBD1 for D (5 bases). The V end lost 3 bases, the J end lost 6 bases, and 20 bases lay between the germline ends. Germline assignment: CDR1 MDHEN and CDR2 SYDVKM. CDR3 length: 16 residues. The CDR3 sequence is CASSFPLGGELAEAFF. CDR3 coding DNA: TGTGCCAGCAGTTTCCCCTTGGGAGGGGAGTTGGCTGAAGCTTTCTTT.

Turning to this clone: Other DNA sequences in this specimen translate into the identical CDR3. The chain carries TRBV12-5 and TRBJ2-7; D unresolved. V dropped 2 bases and J dropped 2 bases, with 4 bases sitting between them. CDR3 size: 12 residues. Germline V gives CDR1 LGHNT, CDR2 FRNRAP. CDR3 coding DNA: TGTGCTAGTGGTTTGTCCCCCTACGAGCAGTACTTC. Protein sequence: CASGLSPYEQYF.

The chain uses TRBV28 and TRBJ2-7, with D perhaps TRBD1 or TRBD2 (5 bases each). CDR3 length: 17 amino acids. V was clipped by 3 bases and J by 6 bases, with 24 bases between them. The germline V gene encodes CDR1 MDHEN and CDR2 SYDVKM. CDR3 loop: CASSFTPSGTESIEQYF. In nucleotides, the CDR3 is TGTGCCAGCAGTTTTACTCCGTCCGGGACCGAGAGTATCGAGCAGTACTTC.

V usage is TRBV7-3 and J usage is TRBJ1-1; 10 bases align to TRBD1. The CDR3 totals 15 residues. Germline-derived CDR1 and CDR2 are SGHTA and FQGTGA. V dropped 0 bases and J dropped 6; count of bases not matched to a gene: 4. The CDR3 here is CASSLTRTGGSEAFF. CDR3 coding DNA: TGTGCCAGCAGCTTAACTCGGACAGGGGGGTCTGAAGCTTTCTTT.

The CDR3 DNA sequence: TGTGCCAGCAGTGGCTACTCGTGGACCGCACTAGATGAAAAACTGTTTTTT. Protein: CASSGYSWTALDEKLFF. This rearrangement joins TRBV6-1 to TRBJ1-4; D unclear. The CDR3 spans 17 residues. The V and J ends lost 4 bases and 6 bases respectively, with 21 bases between them. CDR1 and CDR2 (germline): MNHNS, SASEGT.

This chain joins TRBV2 and TRBJ1-4; D unresolved. CDR3 size: 14 residues. V lost 4 bases and J 1 base, leaving 7 bases between the germline ends. The germline CDR1 and CDR2 sequences are SNHLY and FYNNEI. The CDR3 loop is CASSADGTNEKLFF. The CDR3 DNA is TGTGCCAGCAGTGCAGATGGAACTAATGAAAAACTGTTTTTT.